The entry that follows covers one TCR beta chain sequence. The antigen is unknown. The data belong to a study of T cell responses to AZD1222 COVID-19 vaccine. Findings and caveats of the study: Donors skewed white British and female; clonal diversity was possibly underestimated. Receipt of two AZD1222 doses was followed by a rise in Spike-specific TCR breadth and depth. Spike regions recognized by vaccine-associated CD4 TCRs spanned the protein, led by 160-218 and 743-854.

Produced via immunoSEQ multiplex PCR; TCRdb's table is partial and in-frame only. The sample holds 60,000 to 100,000 clones, roughly 94% seen once. CDR1 is SGHTS and CDR2 is YDEGEE in the germline V gene. CDR3 size: 14 residues. The ends were cut back, 4 bases at V and 0 bases at J, with 10 bases in the middle. V gene TRBV5-8 combines with J gene TRBJ1-1, with TRBD1 as a possible D gene (6 bases). This clonotype originated in an adult in good health. Sample: peripheral blood, taken on day 0 of MenACWY control vaccination. The CDR3: CASSTGQLNTEAFF. The CDR3, as DNA: TGTGCCAGCAGCACCGGACAGCTGAACACTGAAGCTTTCTTT.